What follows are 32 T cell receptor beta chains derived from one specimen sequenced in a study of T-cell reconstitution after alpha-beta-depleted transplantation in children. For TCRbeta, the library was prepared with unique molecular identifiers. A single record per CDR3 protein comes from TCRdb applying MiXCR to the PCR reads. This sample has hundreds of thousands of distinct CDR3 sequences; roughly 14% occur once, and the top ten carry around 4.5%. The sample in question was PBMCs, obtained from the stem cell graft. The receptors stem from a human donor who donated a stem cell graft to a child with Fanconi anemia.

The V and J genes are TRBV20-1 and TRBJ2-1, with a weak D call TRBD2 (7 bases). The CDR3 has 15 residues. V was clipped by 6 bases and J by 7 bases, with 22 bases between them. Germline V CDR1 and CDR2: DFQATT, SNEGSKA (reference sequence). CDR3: CSAIHRGAGVNEQFF. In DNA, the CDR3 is TGCAGTGCAATACACCGGGGGGCGGGAGTTAATGAGCAGTTCTTC.

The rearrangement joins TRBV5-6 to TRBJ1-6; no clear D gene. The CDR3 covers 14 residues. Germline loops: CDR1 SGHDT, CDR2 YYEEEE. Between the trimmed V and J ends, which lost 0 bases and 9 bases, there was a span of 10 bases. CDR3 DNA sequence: TGTGCCAGCAGCTTGGTAGGGAGGGCTTCACCCCTCCACTTT. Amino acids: CASSLVGRASPLHF.

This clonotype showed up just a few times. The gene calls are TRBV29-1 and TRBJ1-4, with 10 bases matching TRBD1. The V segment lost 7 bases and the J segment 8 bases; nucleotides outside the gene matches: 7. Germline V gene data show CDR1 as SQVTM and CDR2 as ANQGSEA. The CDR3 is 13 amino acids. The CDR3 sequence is CSASDRGKEKLFF. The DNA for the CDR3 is TGCAGCGCCTCGGACAGGGGGAAGGAAAAACTGTTTTTT.

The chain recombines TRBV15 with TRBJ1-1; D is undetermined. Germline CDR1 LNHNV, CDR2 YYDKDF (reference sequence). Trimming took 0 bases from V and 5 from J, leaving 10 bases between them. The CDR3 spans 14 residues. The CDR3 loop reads CATSRDPPLTEAFF. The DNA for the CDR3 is TGTGCCACCAGCAGAGATCCACCGCTTACTGAAGCTTTCTTT.

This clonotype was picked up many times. The DNA of the CDR3 is TGTGCCAGCAGCTTGGAAGCGGCAGGGAGAACCTACAATGAGCAGTTCTTC. Protein product: CASSLEAAGRTYNEQFF. The V gene is TRBV5-5, the J gene TRBJ2-1, with D perhaps being TRBD1 or TRBD2 (5 bases each). Looked up from germline, CDR1 is SGHKS and CDR2 is YYEKEE (reference sequence). V gave up 0 bases and J gave up 2 bases, with 15 bases separating them. The CDR3 is 17 residues long.

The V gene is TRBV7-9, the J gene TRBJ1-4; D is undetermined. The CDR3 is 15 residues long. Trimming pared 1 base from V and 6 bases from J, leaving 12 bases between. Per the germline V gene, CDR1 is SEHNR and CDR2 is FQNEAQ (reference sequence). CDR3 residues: CASSLEAGEYEKLFF. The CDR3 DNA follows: TGTGCCAGCAGCTTAGAGGCAGGAGAATATGAAAAACTGTTTTTT.

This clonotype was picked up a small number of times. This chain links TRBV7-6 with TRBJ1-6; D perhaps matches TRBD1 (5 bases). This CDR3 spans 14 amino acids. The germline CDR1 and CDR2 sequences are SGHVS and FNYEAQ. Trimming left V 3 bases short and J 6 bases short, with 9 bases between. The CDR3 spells CASSFAGSNSPLHF. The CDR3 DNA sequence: TGTGCCAGCAGCTTTGCAGGGAGTAATTCACCCCTCCACTTT.

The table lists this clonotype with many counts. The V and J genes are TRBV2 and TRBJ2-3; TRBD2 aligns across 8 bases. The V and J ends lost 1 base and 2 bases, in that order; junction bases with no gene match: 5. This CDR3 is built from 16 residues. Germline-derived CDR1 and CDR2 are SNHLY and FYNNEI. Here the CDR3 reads CASSEGTSGPTDTQYF. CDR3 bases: TGTGCCAGCAGTGAAGGAACTAGCGGACCCACAGATACGCAGTATTTT.

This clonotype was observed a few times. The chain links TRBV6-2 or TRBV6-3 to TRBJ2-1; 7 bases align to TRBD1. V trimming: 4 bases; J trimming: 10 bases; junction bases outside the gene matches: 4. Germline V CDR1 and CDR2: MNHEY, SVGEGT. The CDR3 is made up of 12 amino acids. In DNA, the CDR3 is TGTGCCAGCAGTTCCCGGGACAGCGAGCAGTTCTTC. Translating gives CASSSRDSEQFF.

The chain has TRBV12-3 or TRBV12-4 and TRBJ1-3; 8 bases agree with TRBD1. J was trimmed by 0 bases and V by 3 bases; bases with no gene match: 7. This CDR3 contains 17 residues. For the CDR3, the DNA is TGTGCCAGCAGTTTGGGGCAGGGGGCCCCCTCTGGAAACACCATATATTTT. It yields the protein CASSLGQGAPSGNTIYF.

The CDR3 DNA sequence: TGTGCCAGCAGCGGGGACAGGCTCGGGCCCCAGCATTTT. Translating it yields CASSGDRLGPQHF. This chain joins TRBV6-1 and TRBJ1-5; 8 nucleotides match TRBD1. V lost 6 bases, J lost 9 bases, and 7 bases stayed unmatched. In germline, CDR1 is MNHNS, CDR2 SASEGT. CDR3 size: 13 residues.

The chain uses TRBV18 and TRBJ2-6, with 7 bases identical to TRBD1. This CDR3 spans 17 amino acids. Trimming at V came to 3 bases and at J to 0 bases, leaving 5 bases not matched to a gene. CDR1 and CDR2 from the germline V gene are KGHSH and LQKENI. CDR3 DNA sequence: TGTGCCAGCTCACCGGGACAGACTGGCTCTGGGGCCAACGTCCTGACTTTC. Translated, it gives CASSPGQTGSGANVLTF.

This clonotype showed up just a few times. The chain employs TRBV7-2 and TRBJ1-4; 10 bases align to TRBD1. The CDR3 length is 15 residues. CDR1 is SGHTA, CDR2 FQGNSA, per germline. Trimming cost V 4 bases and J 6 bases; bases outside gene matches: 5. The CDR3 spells CASSSYGTGDEKLFF. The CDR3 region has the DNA TGTGCCAGCAGCTCTTACGGGACAGGGGATGAAAAACTGTTTTTT.

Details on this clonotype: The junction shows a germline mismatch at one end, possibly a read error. Here the CDR3 DNA reads TGCGCCAGCAGATTGGACGGTCTCCCCTACAATGAGCAGTTCTTC. As protein: CASRLDGLPYNEQFF. The chain is built from TRBV5-1 and TRBJ2-1; D not resolved. This CDR3 has 15 residues. Germline loops: CDR1 SGHRS, CDR2 YFSETQ.

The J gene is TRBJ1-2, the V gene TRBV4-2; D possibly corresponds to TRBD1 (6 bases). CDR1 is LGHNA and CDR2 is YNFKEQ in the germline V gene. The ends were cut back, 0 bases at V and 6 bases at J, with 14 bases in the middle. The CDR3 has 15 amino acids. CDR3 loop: CASSQDGQTTHGYTF. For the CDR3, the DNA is TGTGCCAGCAGCCAAGATGGACAGACGACCCATGGCTACACCTTC.

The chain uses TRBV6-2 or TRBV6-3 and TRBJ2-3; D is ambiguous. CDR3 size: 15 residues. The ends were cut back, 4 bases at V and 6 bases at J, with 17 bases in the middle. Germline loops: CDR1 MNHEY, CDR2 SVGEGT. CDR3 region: CASSWGAVEIDTQYF. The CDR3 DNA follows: TGTGCCAGCAGTTGGGGTGCGGTGGAGATCGATACGCAGTATTTT.

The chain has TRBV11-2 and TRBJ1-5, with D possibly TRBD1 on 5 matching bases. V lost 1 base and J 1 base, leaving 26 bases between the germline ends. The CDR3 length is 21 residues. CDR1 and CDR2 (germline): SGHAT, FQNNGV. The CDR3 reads CASSLVQSLELFGASNQPQHF. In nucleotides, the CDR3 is TGTGCCAGCAGCTTAGTCCAATCATTGGAATTATTTGGGGCAAGCAATCAGCCCCAGCATTTT.

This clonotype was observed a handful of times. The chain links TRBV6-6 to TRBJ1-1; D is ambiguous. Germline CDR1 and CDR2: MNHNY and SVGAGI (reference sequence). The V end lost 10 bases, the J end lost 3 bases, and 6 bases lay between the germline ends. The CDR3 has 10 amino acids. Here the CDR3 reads CATAHTEAFF. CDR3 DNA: TGTGCCACCGCCCACACTGAAGCTTTCTTT.

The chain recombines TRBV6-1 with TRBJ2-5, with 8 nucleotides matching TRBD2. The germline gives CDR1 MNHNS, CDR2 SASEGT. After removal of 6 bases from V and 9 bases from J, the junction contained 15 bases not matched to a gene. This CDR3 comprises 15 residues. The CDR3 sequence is CASSPPAGAPVPQYF. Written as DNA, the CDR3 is TGTGCCAGCAGCCCTCCAGCGGGGGCTCCTGTGCCCCAGTACTTC.

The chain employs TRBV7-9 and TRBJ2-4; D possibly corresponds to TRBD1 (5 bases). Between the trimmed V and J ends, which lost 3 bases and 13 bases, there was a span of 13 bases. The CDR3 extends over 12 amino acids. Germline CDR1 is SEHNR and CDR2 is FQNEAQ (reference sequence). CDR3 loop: CASSFEGATQYF. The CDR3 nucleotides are TGTGCCAGCAGCTTCGAAGGGGCGACACAGTACTTC.

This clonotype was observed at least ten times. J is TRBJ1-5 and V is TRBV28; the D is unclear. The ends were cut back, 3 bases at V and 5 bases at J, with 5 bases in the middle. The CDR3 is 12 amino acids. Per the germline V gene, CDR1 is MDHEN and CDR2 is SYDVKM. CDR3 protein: CASSFLDQPQHF. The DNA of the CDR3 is TGTGCCAGCAGTTTCCTAGATCAGCCCCAGCATTTT.

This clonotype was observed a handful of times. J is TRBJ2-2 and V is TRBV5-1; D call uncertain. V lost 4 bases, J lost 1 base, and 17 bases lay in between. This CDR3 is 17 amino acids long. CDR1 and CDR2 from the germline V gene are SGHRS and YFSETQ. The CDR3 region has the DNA TGCGCCAGCAGCCACACCTTTTCTTTGAGGAACACCGGGGAGCTGTTTTTT. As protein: CASSHTFSLRNTGELFF.

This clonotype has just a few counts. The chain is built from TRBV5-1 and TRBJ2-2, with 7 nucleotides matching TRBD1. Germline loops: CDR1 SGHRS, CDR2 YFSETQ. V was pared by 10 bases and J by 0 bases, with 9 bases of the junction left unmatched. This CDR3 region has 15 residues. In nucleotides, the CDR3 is TGCGCCGGTTCCCCCGGGACAGCGAACACCGGGGAGCTGTTTTTT. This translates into CAGSPGTANTGELFF.

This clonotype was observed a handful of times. The CDR3 spells CSARVPGQSYSPLHF. CDR3 DNA sequence: TGCAGTGCTAGGGTACCGGGACAGTCATATTCACCCCTCCACTTT. V gene TRBV20-1 combines with J gene TRBJ1-6, with 7 positions matching TRBD1. Unmatched junction bases numbered 10, after V lost 3 bases and J lost 8 bases. CDR1 and CDR2 (germline): DFQATT, SNEGSKA (reference sequence). CDR3 length: 15 amino acids.

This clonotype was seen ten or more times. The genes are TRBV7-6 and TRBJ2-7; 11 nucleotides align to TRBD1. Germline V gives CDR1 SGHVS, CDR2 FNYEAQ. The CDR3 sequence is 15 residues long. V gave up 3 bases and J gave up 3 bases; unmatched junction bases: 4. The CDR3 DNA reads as TGTGCCAGCAGCTTGGGGGGACAGGGGGACTACGAGCAGTACTTC. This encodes CASSLGGQGDYEQYF.

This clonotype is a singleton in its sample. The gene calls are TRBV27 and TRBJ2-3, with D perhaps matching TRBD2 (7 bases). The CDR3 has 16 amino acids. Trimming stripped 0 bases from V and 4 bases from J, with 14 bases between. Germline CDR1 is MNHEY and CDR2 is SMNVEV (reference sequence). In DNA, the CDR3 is TGTGCCAGCAGTTTATCCCAGGGGAGGGCGGCAGATACGCAGTATTTT. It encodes CASSLSQGRAADTQYF.

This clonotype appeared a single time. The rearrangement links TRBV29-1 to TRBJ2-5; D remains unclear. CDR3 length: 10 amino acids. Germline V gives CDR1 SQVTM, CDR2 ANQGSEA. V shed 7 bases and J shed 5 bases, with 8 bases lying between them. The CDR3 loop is CSALRETQYF. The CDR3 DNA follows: TGCAGCGCTTTACGGGAGACCCAGTACTTC.

The CDR3 coding sequence is TGTGCCAGCAGTTCTTACCTGGGAGATACGCAGTATTTT. Translating gives CASSSYLGDTQYF. V is TRBV27 and J is TRBJ2-3; D call uncertain. Germline V gene sequence: CDR1 MNHEY, CDR2 SMNVEV (reference sequence). V lost 4 bases to trimming and J lost 5 bases, with 10 bases between them. The CDR3 has 13 amino acids.

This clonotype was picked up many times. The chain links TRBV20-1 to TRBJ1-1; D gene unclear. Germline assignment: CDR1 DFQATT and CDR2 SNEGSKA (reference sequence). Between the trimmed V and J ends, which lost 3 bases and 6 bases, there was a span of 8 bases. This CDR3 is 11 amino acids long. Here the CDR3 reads CSASSTSEAFF. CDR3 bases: TGCAGTGCTAGCAGTACCTCTGAAGCTTTCTTT.

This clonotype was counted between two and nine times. CDR3 sequence (DNA): TGTGCCAGCAGCGTAGAGGCTGGAAACACCATATATTTT. This translates into CASSVEAGNTIYF. The gene calls are TRBV9 and TRBJ1-3; D not certain. V lost 0 bases and J 2 bases, leaving 3 bases between the germline ends. CDR3 length equals 13 residues. CDR1 and CDR2 from the germline V gene are SGDLS and YYNGEE.

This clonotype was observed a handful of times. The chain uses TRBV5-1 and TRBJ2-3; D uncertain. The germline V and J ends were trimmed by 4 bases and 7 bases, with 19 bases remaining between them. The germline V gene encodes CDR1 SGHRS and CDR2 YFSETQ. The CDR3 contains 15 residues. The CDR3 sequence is CASSPGPDQYNTQYF. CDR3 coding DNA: TGCGCCAGCAGCCCCGGCCCTGACCAGTACAATACGCAGTATTTT.

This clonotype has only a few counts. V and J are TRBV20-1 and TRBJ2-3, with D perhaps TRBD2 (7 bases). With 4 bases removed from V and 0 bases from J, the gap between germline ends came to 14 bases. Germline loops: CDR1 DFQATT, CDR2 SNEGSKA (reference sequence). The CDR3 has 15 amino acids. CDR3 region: CSATRGGISTDTQYF. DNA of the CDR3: TGCAGTGCTACCAGGGGAGGGATCAGCACAGATACGCAGTATTTT.